The present T cell receptor beta chain was sequenced within a study of PD-1 blockade in classical Hodgkin lymphoma. Points on this clone: The antigen is undetermined.

Per the germline V gene, CDR1 is LNHDA and CDR2 is SQIVND (reference sequence). After removal of 6 bases from V and 0 bases from J, the junction contained 7 bases not matched to a gene. The CDR3 runs to 16 residues. Each patient relapsed following autologous stem cell transplantation, and prior brentuximab vedotin exposure differed. Sequencing used immunoSEQ multiplex PCR; TCRdb keeps in-frame clones, though not all of them. Of fewer than 90,000 clones listed, about 92% are singletons. Findings of the study overall: After ASCT, patients who started nivolumab under 1 year later were excluded. Why repertoires differed is undefined; disease activity or prior therapy possibly contributed.

The genes are TRBV19 and TRBJ2-4, with TRBD2 matching over 8 bases. The TCR originated in a human donor with classical Hodgkin lymphoma. Sequenced material: peripheral blood mononuclear cells (PBMCs), taken at baseline. As DNA, the CDR3 is TGTGCCAGTAGCCCCTCGGGGGGGGGAGCCAAAAACATTCAGTACTTC. Its translation: CASSPSGGGAKNIQYF.